This T cell receptor beta chain was retrieved from a study of cytomegalovirus exposure and HLA in healthy donors (dated by TCRdb to about 2017). With respect to the entire study: An earlier analysis of approximately 640 of the donors reported 250 to 300 Gb of sequence data and around 110 million unique TCR beta sequences from roughly 180 million T cells. The study profiled the T cell repertoires of 500 to 800 subjects by immunosequencing and related them to cytomegalovirus serostatus. Typing coverage varied by locus: roughly 629-640 donors for A, B, C, DRB1 and DQB1; 522 for DQA1; around 610 for DPA1; fewer than 480 for DPB1. Rather than using new phenotypic data, the later analysis identified candidate immune exposures from TCR beta sequences and from how often those sequences occurred across donors. In an earlier analysis of roughly 540 of the donors, high-throughput TCR beta sequencing was used to judge whether each TCR beta V gene segment behaved as functional or pseudogenic. The study combined high-throughput TCR immunosequencing, statistical association of individual TCRs with disease status, and machine learning to predict cytomegalovirus infection status. A later analysis re-analyzed previously published TCR beta repertoires from hundreds of donors and added high-resolution HLA genotyping to study TCR occurrence patterns. An early release that covered about 600 HLA-typed donors contained approximately 300 gigabases of sequencing data and about 93 million unique TCR sequences. Across 398 genotyped donors of the cohort, an average of approximately 240,000 unique TCR beta nucleotide sequences per donor were sequenced, and about a sixth of those sequences were non-productive. Besides the first cohort of roughly 640 subjects, a separate validation cohort made up of roughly 120 different subjects was used. In a later genetic analysis, genome-wide SNP genotypes for about three fifths of the 666 donors were used, and that subset was treated as a discovery cohort. Donor age, sex, ethnicity and CMV serostatus were collected together with the repertoire data. The genetic ancestry cluster associated with self-reported Caucasian donors included roughly 84% of the 398 genotyped donors. HLA typing included class I and class II loci at four-digit resolution. All discovery cohort repertoires had been generated on a single sequencing platform. The study aimed to test whether cataloging public T cell receptors could reveal signatures of past pathogen exposure. Four or five DR-DQ haplotypes were handled as single units for association and clustering, since linkage in the cohort was strong.

Unmatched junction bases come to 7, with V trimmed by 5 bases and J by 6 bases. The CDR3 spans 15 residues, from the cysteine through the phenylalanine. Only CDR3 DNA remains: 45 bases, in frame from the first base. CDR1 and CDR2, looked up from the germline V gene, are MNHNS and SASEGT. The cohort consisted of approximately 670 healthy bone marrow donors. Cohort members were all nominally healthy when sampled, although unrecorded immune exposures were likely present. The donor tested CMV seronegative, placing the donor among the 350 to 400 seronegative members of the cohort. A peripheral blood sample was provided by each donor, and peripheral blood mononuclear cells were used for TCR beta sequencing. The Qiagen DNeasy Blood Extraction Kit was used to extract genomic DNA from the blood cell samples. The library was prepared using the immunoSEQ multiplex PCR assay. The multiplex PCR relied on a mix of 60 forward primers for TCR Vbeta segments and 13 reverse primers for TCR Jbeta segments. Amplification of the CDR3 region of rearranged TCR beta genes was performed with a multiplex PCR assay on genomic DNA. The Illumina HiSeq System was used to sequence the amplified TCR beta libraries as 87-base-pair reads. The original methods were these. In a later analysis, roughly 80 million unique TCR beta chains were counted across the approximately 640 repertoires, and around 10 million of these chains were shared by at least two donors. Raw reads were error-corrected and collapsed into unique sequences by a nearest-neighbor algorithm in which closely related sequences were merged to remove PCR and sequencing errors. V, D and J gene segments were assigned by aligning CDR3 sequences to IMGT reference sequences. For a sequence to be retained, a match of at least six nucleotides was required to both a V gene segment and a J gene segment. Rearrangements were classified as productive when the CDR3 lacked stop codons and remained in frame with V and J, and all other rearrangements were classified as non-productive. Following IMGT convention, CDR3 was defined as the stretch from the second conserved V-encoded cysteine to the conserved J-encoded phenylalanine. The earlier analysis of 450 to 750 of the donors excluded any sequence lacking an unambiguous match to a single V gene segment. An earlier analysis of fewer than 750 of the donors called V segments functional above 56.7% productive rearrangements and segregating when the between-donor standard deviation exceeded 5%. To diagnose cytomegalovirus status from the catalog of TCR beta chain sequences, a statistical classification framework was built. V and J gene assignment, in a later analysis, came from comparing TCR nucleotide sequences with IMGT/GENE-DB human TR gene sequences. The TCRdist pipeline was used in a later analysis to assign CDR3 sequences and most-parsimonious VDJ recombination scenarios. In a later analysis, every TCR beta chain was defined by the combination of its CDR3 amino acid sequence and its V-gene family, and reads without a unique V-gene family were dropped. A later analysis removed 592 highly shared, low-generation-probability nucleotide sequences to deal with suspected cross-contamination and a sequencing artifact. In a later analysis, a clonal expansion index was calculated for each public chain from normalized within-repertoire ranks of inferred template counts. In a later analysis, generation probabilities were computed with a VDJ recombination model fitted to out-of-frame rearrangements, and the resulting probabilities were checked against IGoR. In a later analysis, hypergeometric tests were used to score TCR-TCR, TCR-HLA and TCR-CMV co-occurrence, with a repertoire-size bias correction applied to TCR pairs. A later analysis estimated false discovery rates by permuting HLA or CMV assignments 20 times. In a later analysis, co-occurring TCRs were grouped using DBSCAN, with TCRdist sequence similarity added in when clustering inside HLA-allele-positive subsets. Co-occurrence clustering excluded repertoires with fewer than 30,000 or more than 120,000 public chains, plus five with anomalous nucleotide sharing. TCRdb took this table from immuneACCESS and kept in-frame rearrangements with V and J called. Such tables lack part of the clones; where checked against another copy, unresolved V genes explain under half of the gap, and the rest is unexplained. Clone size and V and J calls were adopted from that table, with D and trimming inferred from the DNA. The sample table holds around 200,000 clones, of which approximately 90% were seen once. The ten largest clones take up roughly 0.99% of the sample.

On this clone: Its recognized antigen is unknown. Base qualities are not provided; no much larger clone lies one nucleotide away.

General study outcomes and caveats: Cytomegalovirus status was reported to be diagnosed by the classifier with high specificity and sensitivity in both the original and validation cohorts. In vitro tests confirmed that a few of the cytomegalovirus-associated TCR beta chains recognize cytomegalovirus antigens. HLA typing was unavailable for some donors at each locus, so association tests used only the typed subset. According to the authors, the approach could potentially be generalized to other disease states and immunological phenotypes. Most CMV-associated TCR beta chains appeared to be HLA-restricted in a later analysis, and the HLA associations seemed to be driven largely by CMV exposure. Across donors, most TCR sequences were observed very rarely, whereas some public TCRs were present in many individuals. A cluster of highly shared sequence variants was judged likely to represent a technical artifact of the sequencing pipeline. A further reported finding was that TCR beta sequences accurately predicted the HLA-A and HLA-B alleles for most subjects in the first cohort. Because counts were too low, about 15 rarely observed V segments, including chromosome 9 orphons, were left out of the earlier analysis of some 600 of the donors. In a later analysis, HLA-associated TCR beta chains were found to be more clonally expanded and to have lower generation probabilities than equally common non-associated chains. The study listed approximately 150 TCR beta chains as associated with cytomegalovirus. When HLA alleles, especially DR and DQ, strongly co-occurred, TCR associations were difficult to assign to individual alleles. Sequencing depth was assumed to be roughly uniform across donors in the presence/absence analyses, though that assumption may not hold. Several of the top co-occurrence clusters appeared to be linked to parvovirus B19, influenza, CMV and Epstein-Barr virus, according to a later analysis. In this cohort, only TCR beta chains were sequenced, and detectable features were limited by the absence of alpha or paired-chain data. Linkage disequilibrium might explain the correlated functional status among segregating V segments, but an unknown experimental factor could not be ruled out. Some IMGT-functional V segments, including TRBV6-2 and TRBV6-3, could not be told apart with the 87-base-pair reads, so those segments were excluded. In a later analysis, more than 15,000 TCR beta sequences were associated with specific HLA alleles at a false discovery rate of 0.05. In a later genetic analysis, a missense DCLRE1C variant was associated with V-gene and J-gene trimming of TCR beta chains, and the association was replicated in an independent cohort. According to a later genetic analysis, donors in an Asian-associated ancestry cluster had fewer N-insertions in productive TCRs than the approximately 610-donor mean. For the cohort, immune exposure information was limited to CMV serostatus. In an earlier analysis of a few hundred of the donors, most TCR beta V segments were observed in productive rearrangements about 90% or about 30% of the time, broadly matching IMGT annotations. In a later analysis, TCR association rates were found to vary across HLA loci, with the most associated TCRs seen for DRB1 alleles and the fewest for HLA-C alleles.

Specimen: PBMCs. This sequence was found in a woman between 18 and 29 years old in good health and CMV-seronegative. The sequence links TRBV6-1 to TRBJ2-1, with 10 bases matching TRBD1. The sequence in DNA is TGTGCCAGCAGTTCCGGGACAGGGGATACCAATGAGCAGTTCTTC. Its translation reads: CASSSGTGDTNEQFF.